This TCR beta chain was sequenced for a study of T cell responses to AZD1222 COVID-19 vaccine (dated by TCRdb to the early 2020s). Describing the broader study: AZD1222 recipients whose second dose came at about 4 weeks and those whose second dose came at about 12 weeks were combined into one group, since spike-specific TCR depth and breadth did not differ between the two schedules. Trial participants were enrolled by age into subgroups of 18-55, 56-69 and 70-plus years, and around 140, 26 and 57 TCR-sequenced participants, respectively, were included in these subgroups. A total of roughly 240 trial participants underwent TCR sequencing, of whom 207 received two doses of AZD1222 and about 25 received two doses of the MenACWY control vaccine. The research as a whole found: CD4 TCRs associated with the vaccine covered the entire spike protein, and the dominant responses were in regions 160-218 and 743-854. The 56-69-year group was small, and its depth increase did not reach significance, likely because of low power. Conclusions about previously exposed vaccinees are limited, since just a handful of AZD1222 recipients were seropositive for SARS-CoV-2 at baseline. Because no samples from the day 14 peak response were available, repertoires could be characterized only after the peak T cell response. After two AZD1222 doses, spike-specific TCR breadth and depth were significantly higher than at day 0 and than in MenACWY recipients. Epitopes outside the regions mutated in the B.1.351 and B.1.1.7 variants were reportedly recognized by nearly half of the unique spike-specific TCRs. Participants were mostly white British and included more females than males, and it was suggested by the authors that clonal diversity may have been underestimated.

The CDR3 regions of human TCRbeta chains were analyzed by immunosequencing. In the paper's pipeline: Repertoire TCRs were checked for matches against a reference library of SARS-CoV-2-specific TCRs that had been generated using the MIRA antigen-specificity platform. Breadth was defined as the fraction of unique TCRs that were SARS-CoV-2-associated, and depth was defined as the fraction of total T cells that were SARS-CoV-2-associated. Using the MIRA data, every spike-specific TCR was mapped to the spike region that the TCR reacted to and assigned to either a CD4 or a CD8 class. Log10-transformed breadth and depth values were compared by one-way ANOVA with Sidak's multiple comparisons tests. TCRdb limited this immuneACCESS table to in-frame rearrangements with V and J called. A share of clones is missing; checked studies link under half to unresolved V genes, and the rest is unexplained. The V and J calls and clone size come from that table; D and trimming were worked out from the DNA. In this sample the table shows over 150,000 clones, around 87% of which occur a single time. Jointly, the top ten make up 2% to 3% of the sample.

The junction carries 16 bases between V and J, which are trimmed by 6 bases and 4 bases respectively. The CDR3 has 16 amino acids, counting the end cysteine and phenylalanine. Only the CDR3 part of the read is kept: 48 bases, read in frame from the first base. The germline V gene encodes CDR1 MNHEY and CDR2 SMNVEV (reference sequence). This clone occurred a few times. What this receptor recognizes is not known. Base qualities are not provided; no much larger clone lies one nucleotide away. What this sample's time point label stands for: baseline before first vaccination. Vaccinee samples were obtained from the UK trials COV001 and COV002, which included a single-blind randomized controlled phase 2/3 trial of AZD1222 (ChAdOx1 nCoV-19) in healthy adults. For TCRbeta chain sequencing, PBMC samples were collected from trial participants at day 0 and at day 28 after the second dose.

This sequence was found in an adult in good health. The sequencing used peripheral blood, collected on day 0 of AZD1222 vaccination. The chain is encoded by TRBV27 joined to TRBJ1-6; the D gene remains uncertain. The sequenced DNA: TGTGCCAGCAGACCCCTCGGGTCCCTGTATAATTCACCCCTCCACTTT. Its translation reads: CASRPLGSLYNSPLHF.